Listed below are T cell receptor beta chains from one sample, sequenced in a study of T cell changes during pregnancy in multiple sclerosis. The assay was immunoSEQ multiplex PCR, and TCRdb's table has in-frame clones only and misses some. The profile shows 85,000 to 100,000 clones, around 92% of them singletons. The source was peripheral blood, collected in the first trimester of pregnancy. The receptors originated from a female donor with multiple sclerosis, enrolled in a pregnancy study. CDR3s include the opening cysteine and the closing phenylalanine or tryptophan. The D gene is left open where the match is weak. Clone size is not always given. Where it is, it says once, few, many or a class for expanded clones.

D: NA; size: NA; J: TRBJ2-3; V: TRBV4-3; DNA: TGCGCCAGCAGCCAAAGTACGGTAAGGGGTAAGGGCCCTAGCACAGATACGCAGTATTTT; CDR3: CASSQSTVRGKGPSTDTQYF
D: TRBD1; size: NA; J: TRBJ2-7; V: TRBV5-4; DNA: TGTGCCAGCAGCTTTGGCAGGGGGTTAACCTACGAGCAGTACTTC; CDR3: CASSFGRGLTYEQYF
D: TRBD2; size: NA; J: TRBJ2-5; V: TRBV28; DNA: TGTGCCAGCAGTTTAAGCGGGAGAGGAAGCGGAGAGACCCAGTACTTC; CDR3: CASSLSGRGSGETQYF
D: TRBD2; size: NA; J: TRBJ2-3; V: TRBV9; DNA: TGTGCCAGCAGCGCAGACGGCGGGAGGACAGATACGCAGTATTTT; CDR3: CASSADGGRTDTQYF
D: TRBD2; size: NA; J: TRBJ2-1; V: TRBV19; DNA: TGTGCCAGTAGTTTTACTAGCGGGAGACTGGGTGAGCAGTTCTTC; CDR3: CASSFTSGRLGEQFF
D: NA; size: few; J: TRBJ1-1; V: TRBV9; DNA: TGTGCCAGCAGACGGGGTGAAGCTTTCTTT; CDR3: CASRRGEAFF
D: TRBD2; size: NA; J: TRBJ2-1; V: TRBV6-1; DNA: TGTGCCAGCAGCGTCGGACTAGGAGTTTCCAATGAGCAGTTCTTC; CDR3: CASSVGLGVSNEQFF
D: TRBD2; size: NA; J: TRBJ2-3; V: TRBV30; DNA: TGTGCCTGGTTAAAGGGGACTACCTTTAGCACAGATACGCAGTATTTT; CDR3: CAWLKGTTFSTDTQYF
D: NA; size: NA; J: TRBJ2-1; V: TRBV4-2; DNA: TGTGCCAGCAGTCGAGCGAGGCGCTCGTCCTACAATGAGCAGTTCTTC; CDR3: CASSRARRSSYNEQFF
D: NA; size: NA; J: TRBJ1-4; V: TRBV4-3; DNA: TGCGCCAGCAGCCAAGGGCCAGGGATTAATGAAAAACTGTTTTTT; CDR3: CASSQGPGINEKLFF
D: TRBD2; size: NA; J: TRBJ2-1; V: TRBV4-2; DNA: TGTGCCAGCAGCCAAGATGCGGGGGTGAGCTCCTACAATGAGCAGTTCTTC; CDR3: CASSQDAGVSSYNEQFF
D: TRBD1; size: NA; J: TRBJ2-5; V: TRBV29-1; DNA: TGCAGCGTGGAGGGACAGGGAGATCTAGCTGGGGAGCAGTACTTC; CDR3: CSVEGQGDLAGEQYF
D: NA; size: NA; J: TRBJ2-6; V: TRBV2; DNA: TGTGCCAGCAGTCGAACAGAGCCCTCTGGGGCCAACGTCCTGACTTTC; CDR3: CASSRTEPSGANVLTF
D: NA; size: NA; J: TRBJ1-1; V: TRBV18; DNA: TGTGCCAGCTCACCGGCGAAGGGGGGGACTGAAGCTTTCTTT; CDR3: CASSPAKGGTEAFF
D: NA; size: NA; J: TRBJ2-7; V: TRBV9; DNA: TGTGCCAGCAGCGTAGCTGACGACTTTGGCTACGAGCAGTACTTC; CDR3: CASSVADDFGYEQYF
D: TRBD2; size: NA; J: TRBJ2-7; V: TRBV7-9; DNA: TGTGCCAGCAGCTCAACCCTGGGGGGGACTAGCTCCTACGAGCAGTACTTC; CDR3: CASSSTLGGTSSYEQYF